This passage covers 16 T cell receptor beta chains from one sample sequenced in a study of beta chain features in type 1 diabetes. Every bit of the isolated RNA underwent reverse transcription, so sequencing read expressed TCRB transcripts. The method was immunoSEQ multiplex PCR; TCRdb's version includes in-frame clones alone and lacks a portion of them. The sample shows more than 150,000 clones, approximately 10% of them seen only once. The source material was central memory CD4+ T cells from blood. The source of these receptors is a man aged 18 to 30 in good health.

This clone turned up a few times. Additional DNA sequences in this sample encode the identical CDR3. The chain recombines TRBV29-1 with TRBJ2-4, with 9 bases that match TRBD1. The CDR3 sequence is 13 residues long. J lost 7 bases, V lost 3 bases, and 4 bases had no gene match. Per the germline V gene, CDR1 is SQVTM and CDR2 is ANQGSEA. CDR3 amino acids: CSVETGGRNIQYF. The CDR3 DNA reads as TGCAGCGTTGAGACAGGGGGGAGGAACATTCAGTACTTC.

In this sample, this clone turned up a few times. A far larger clone is just one base off, so this is likely a read error. This chain connects TRBV29-1 to TRBJ2-6, with 9 nucleotides matching TRBD2. Unmatched junction bases numbered 6, after V lost 7 bases and J lost 2 bases. Per the germline V gene, CDR1 is SQVTM and CDR2 is ANQGSEA. The CDR3 length is 15 residues. CDR3 sequence reads: CSGRPSGTGANVLTF. CDR3 nucleotide sequence: TGCAGCGGGAGACCTAGCGGGACTGGGGCCAACGTCCTGACTTTC.

Only a few counts were recorded for this clone. The chain has TRBV14 and TRBJ2-1; 11 nucleotides align to TRBD1. CDR3 length equals 16 residues. The J segment lost 7 bases and the V segment lost 2 bases, leaving 7 bases of the junction unmatched. Germline V gene lookup returns CDR1 SGHDN and CDR2 FVKESK. CDR3 nucleotide sequence: TGTGCCAGCAGCCAACAAGGACAGGGGGCACGGAATGAGCAGTTCTTC. It codes for CASSQQGQGARNEQFF.

This clone was seen a few times. This rearrangement joins TRBV7-9 to TRBJ2-5; 9 bases are a match to TRBD2. This CDR3 has 15 residues. Germline values: CDR1 SEHNR, CDR2 FQNEAQ (reference sequence). V shed 1 base and J 4 bases; nucleotides not matched to a gene: 4. The CDR3 DNA reads TGTGCCAGCAGCTTAGTGGCTAGCGGGACAGAGACCCAGTACTTC. Protein product: CASSLVASGTETQYF.

The chain uses TRBV11-2 and TRBJ2-3; 7 nucleotides agree with TRBD2. The CDR3 runs to 16 residues. Germline V gene lookup returns CDR1 SGHAT and CDR2 FQNNGV. J was trimmed by 2 bases and V by 2 bases; bases with no gene match: 7. CDR3 protein: CASSLSWGGTTDTQYF. The CDR3 DNA is TGTGCCAGCAGCTTATCATGGGGGGGGACCACAGATACGCAGTATTTT. The complete variable domain, with remaining parts taken from reference TRBV11-2 and TRBJ2-3, reads EAGVAQSPRYKIIEKRQSVAFWCNPISGHATLYWYQQILGQGPKLLIQFQNNGVVDDSQLPKDRFSAERLKGVDSTLKIQPAKLEDSAVYLCASSLSWGGTTDTQYFGPGTRLTVL.

The chain combines TRBV4-3 with TRBJ1-2; 10 bases line up with TRBD1. V lost 0 bases and J lost 4; bases outside the gene matches: 8. Per the germline V gene, CDR1 is LGHNA and CDR2 is YSLEER. This CDR3 contains 17 residues. CDR3 sequence (DNA): TGCGCCAGCAGCCAAGAGGTAACGAGGACAGGGGGCTATGGCTACACCTTC. Translation gives CASSQEVTRTGGYGYTF.

This sequence joins TRBV18 and TRBJ2-5; D is ambiguous. From germline, CDR1 is KGHSH and CDR2 LQKENI. The V end was cut by 3 bases, the J end by 1 base, with 9 bases between. This CDR3 spans 14 amino acids. CDR3 in DNA: TGTGCCAGCTCACCCGCCGGCACCCAAGAGACCCAGTACTTC. Its translation: CASSPAGTQETQYF.

This clone came up a few times. The chain couples TRBV18 to TRBJ2-1; tentative D call: TRBD1 (6 bases). Trimming took 0 bases from V and 9 from J, leaving 15 bases between them. Germline CDR1 is KGHSH and CDR2 is LQKENI. The CDR3 sequence is 15 residues long. The CDR3: CASSPPIREGGEQFF. The CDR3 nucleotides are TGTGCCAGCTCACCACCTATCCGGGAAGGGGGTGAGCAGTTCTTC.

This clone has just a few counts. V is TRBV7-3 and J is TRBJ2-3, with D perhaps matching TRBD2 (6 bases). Between the trimmed V and J ends, which lost 5 bases and 1 base, there was a span of 13 bases. The germline gives CDR1 SGHTA, CDR2 FQGTGA. The CDR3 length is 15 residues. The CDR3 sequence: CASSETREGTDTQYF. CDR3 bases: TGTGCCAGCAGCGAGACTAGAGAGGGCACAGATACGCAGTATTTT.

Ten or more counts support this clone. This rearrangement joins TRBV13 to TRBJ2-5, with no clear D. This CDR3 region has 12 residues. CDR1 is PRHDT, CDR2 FYEKMQ, per germline (reference sequence). The germline V and J ends were trimmed by 1 base and 4 bases, with 4 bases remaining between them. The CDR3 bases are TGTGCCAGCAGCTTAGCCAGAGAGACCCAGTACTTC. Protein: CASSLARETQYF.

The sample holds a few counts of this clone. In the same sample, other DNA sequences code for this CDR3. This chain links TRBV30 with TRBJ1-1; a weak D match, TRBD1 (5 bases). Trimming took off 1 base at V and 1 base at J, with 7 bases between the two ends. CDR1 and CDR2 from the germline V gene are GTSNPN and SVGIG (reference sequence). The CDR3 totals 13 residues. In DNA, the CDR3 is TGTGCCTGGAGTGGGCAGGGGAACACTGAAGCTTTCTTT. It codes for CAWSGQGNTEAFF.

The chain has TRBV7-2 and TRBJ1-2; a possible D gene is TRBD1 (5 bases). This CDR3 is built from 14 residues. Germline CDR1 SGHTA, CDR2 FQGNSA. V was shortened by 1 base and J by 3 bases, with 9 bases between the two germline ends. The CDR3 spells CASSLEGRDYGYTF. The CDR3 coding sequence is TGTGCCAGCAGCTTAGAGGGCAGGGACTATGGCTACACCTTC.

V is TRBV7-2 and J is TRBJ2-5; unclear D gene. V lost 7 bases and J lost 5, with 11 bases in between. The germline V gene has CDR1 SGHTA and CDR2 FQGNSA. The CDR3 contains 12 residues. The CDR3 sequence is CASNSQTETQYF. The CDR3 DNA reads as TGTGCCAGCAACTCTCAGACGGAGACCCAGTACTTC.

The CDR3 nucleotides are TGCGCCAGCAGCCAAGCAGGCTCGATCCAGTTCTTC. This codes for CASSQAGSIQFF. The rearrangement uses TRBV4-3 and TRBJ2-1; D is undetermined. V was clipped by 1 base and J by 13 bases, with 11 bases between them. There are 12 residues in the CDR3. From germline, CDR1 is LGHNA and CDR2 YSLEER.

The chain couples TRBV27 to TRBJ2-5; the match to TRBD1 covers 9 bases. The trim removed 7 bases at V and 9 bases at J, leaving 15 bases unmatched. Germline-derived CDR1 and CDR2 are MNHEY and SMNVEV (reference sequence). The CDR3 covers 15 residues. The CDR3 spells CASTSGQGPYRAQYF. CDR3 nucleotides: TGTGCCAGCACCTCTGGACAGGGGCCTTATAGGGCCCAGTACTTC.

The V gene is TRBV11-1, the J gene TRBJ1-1, with a weak D call TRBD1 (6 bases). This CDR3 spans 14 amino acids. V shed 2 bases and J shed 2 bases, with 9 bases lying between them. Germline lookup yields CDR1 SGHAT and CDR2 FQDESV (reference sequence). The CDR3 sequence: CASSLQGINTEAFF. CDR3 nucleotide sequence: TGTGCCAGCAGCTTACAGGGGATAAACACTGAAGCTTTCTTT.